A single TCR beta chain is shown here with its context. Antigen: not known. This CDR3 has 16 residues. The V gene's germline CDR1 is MGHDK and CDR2 SYGVNS. V gave up 1 base and J gave up 2 bases; unmatched junction bases: 5. Primers: 60 Vbeta forward and 13 Jbeta reverse. Profiled with immunoSEQ multiplex PCR; TCRdb holds only in-frame clones, not every one. The sample records more than 110,000 clones, 80% being singletons. These data originate in a study of cytomegalovirus exposure and HLA in healthy donors. Findings of the study overall: A previous analysis found most TCR beta V segments productive roughly 90% or roughly 30% of the time. In a later analysis, specific HLA alleles were associated with around 17,000 TCR beta sequences at a 0.05 false discovery rate. In a later analysis, the majority of CMV-associated beta chains seemingly showed HLA restriction.

Healthy bone marrow donors made up the donor group. What was sequenced was PBMCs. V is TRBV25-1 and J is TRBJ2-3, with 8 bases that match TRBD2. This clonotype was obtained from a male donor in good health and CMV-seropositive. The CDR3 nucleotides are TGTGCCAGCAGTGAATTTGGAGGACTAGCCACAGATACGCAGTATTTT. It specifies CASSEFGGLATDTQYF.